A selection of T cell receptor beta chains follows, all from one sample in a study of cytomegalovirus exposure and HLA in healthy donors. Sequencing was performed with immunoSEQ multiplex PCR; in TCRdb, only in-frame clones are kept and a portion is missing. Here the sample spans about 190,000 clones, over 70% being singletons. The sample consisted of PBMCs. These receptors were taken from a woman younger than 30 in good health and CMV-seronegative. CDR3s include the opening cysteine and the closing phenylalanine or tryptophan.

TRBV25-1	TRBJ2-2	CASSESYTGELFF
TRBV29-1	TRBJ2-1	CSATRRVAGLGNEQFF
TRBV5-5	TRBJ2-1	CASSPVVDEQFF
TRBV28	TRBJ1-3	CASSTTGESSGNTIYF
TRBV5-1	TRBJ2-3	CASSAREASTDTQYF
TRBV4-1	TRBJ2-7	CASSQLVQALSYEQYF
TRBV18	TRBJ2-5	CASSPTSGGGETQYF
TRBV7-3	TRBJ2-7	CASSSGTSGSEQYF
TRBV10-3	TRBJ2-7	CAISEPPGGTSGRAFYEQYF
TRBV4-3	TRBJ2-1	CASSQVSSDEQFF
TRBV30	TRBJ2-6	CACGLSGANVLTF
TRBV27	TRBJ1-3	CASSLQGAGNTIYF
TRBV11-3	TRBJ2-3	CASSLSSDTQYF
TRBV5-1	TRBJ1-3	CASSPGTGVGAIYF
TRBV19	TRBJ2-3	CASSKAADNTDTQYF
TRBV27	TRBJ2-2	CASSTGLAGFKGGELFF
TRBV5-4	TRBJ2-5	CASTGTGQETQYF
TRBV9	TRBJ1-4	CASSAGNEKLFF
TRBV5-1	TRBJ1-1	CASSEALNTEAFF
TRBV10-3	TRBJ2-5	CAISDGLAGVQETQYF
TRBV27	TRBJ2-6	CASRIQGVGANVLTF
TRBV11-1	TRBJ1-1	CASSFQVPNTEAFF
TRBV19	TRBJ2-7	CASSSSYEQYF
TRBV5-1	TRBJ2-5	CASSLGQGRETQYF
TRBV6-1	TRBJ1-4	CASSEQGTVGKLFF
TRBV6-6	TRBJ2-5	CASTFLDRVETQYF
TRBV5-1	TRBJ2-1	CASSFSGGDSEQFF
TRBV5-1	TRBJ2-7	CASSLRVTYEQYF
TRBV20-1	TRBJ2-3	CSAGTSGPHF
TRBV19	TRBJ1-5	CASSIDRGLGQPQHF
TRBV6-5	TRBJ2-7	CASSYTQAGNEQYF
TRBV29-1	TRBJ2-1	CSVESGNPYNEQFF